The text below deals with one TCR beta chain. Antigen: not known. The table came from immunoSEQ multiplex PCR; TCRdb's copy has only in-frame clones and leaves some out. The sample shows around 160,000 clones, about 91% of them seen only once. The data are from a study of T cell responses to AZD1222 COVID-19 vaccine. Looking at the study overall: Second doses at about 4 or about 12 weeks were pooled.

Study observations and caveats: A mostly white British donor set with more females was recruited, and clonal diversity was possibly underestimated. Seropositive AZD1222 recipients at baseline numbered only six or seven.

The TCR comes from an adult in good health. Material: peripheral blood, obtained on day 0 of AZD1222 vaccination.

CDR3 residues: CASSPGQKNTEAFF. The CDR3 DNA sequence: TGTGCCAGCAGCCCCGGACAGAAGAACACTGAAGCTTTCTTT. The chain is built from TRBV11-1 and TRBJ1-1; a possible D gene is TRBD1 (6 bases). Trimming took off 5 bases at V and 1 base at J, with 11 bases between the two ends. The CDR3 totals 14 residues. CDR1 and CDR2 from the germline V gene are SGHAT and FQDESV (reference sequence).